This T cell receptor beta chain was documented in a study of Ad26.COV2.S vaccination and SARS-CoV-2 variants. Overall study context: Donor was in the COV1001 Ad26.COV2.S trial arm.

Study outcomes and limitations: Measurements of TCR breadth and depth may have given underestimates of the total T cell responses. Placebo recipients had lower spike-specific TCR breadth than vaccine recipients.

Profiling relied on immunoSEQ multiplex PCR, and the TCRdb table lists in-frame clones only, not all of them. Among 360,000 or so clones listed, around 91% were seen once. Germline V gives CDR1 SGHNT, CDR2 YYREEE (reference sequence). This CDR3 is built from 17 residues. V was pared by 3 bases and J by 2 bases, with 12 bases of the junction left unmatched. Concerning this clone itself: Its specificity is not known.

Treatment in this sample: roughly 20 received Ad26.COV2.S at low or high dose, single or two shots; 5 received placebo; per-sample allocation not given. Vaccine and placebo recipients were sampled on day 63 after the first injection. Vaccine was an Ad26 vector expressing Wuhan-strain SARS-CoV-2 spike. The material was peripheral blood, obtained in a trial of Ad26.COV2.S vaccine versus placebo. The genes are TRBV5-4 and TRBJ2-5, with 8 bases aligning to TRBD2. The source of this sequence is a person between 18 and 60 years old who received the Ad26.COV2.S COVID-19 vaccine or a placebo. The DNA for the CDR3 is TGTGCCAGCAGCTCCCGACCACTAAAGCGGGAGCAAGAGACCCAGTACTTC. It codes for CASSSRPLKREQETQYF.